Below are 24 T cell receptor beta chains sequenced from a single sample in a study of response to subunit inactivated influenza vaccine. MiXCR, applied by TCRdb to the RT-PCR reads, yields one record per CDR3 protein. Among hundreds of thousands of distinct CDR3 sequences listed, around 15% were seen once. This sample comprised PBMCs from blood, obtained 14 to 15 days before vaccination. These receptors all stem from a man aged 45-65 years who received an inactivated influenza vaccine.

This clonotype was recorded at least ten times. The chain links TRBV7-2 to TRBJ2-7, with TRBD1 identical over 11 bases. This CDR3 spans 15 amino acids. Germline CDR1 and CDR2: SGHTA and FQGNSA. J was trimmed by 7 bases and V by 1 base; bases with no gene match: 6. The DNA for the CDR3 is TGTGCCAGCAGCTTAGTCCCGGGGACAGGGGGTGAGCAGTACTTC. This codes for CASSLVPGTGGEQYF.

This clonotype came up many times. CDR3 sequence reads: CSVGLAGGETQYF. The CDR3 bases are TGCAGCGTAGGACTAGCGGGAGGGGAGACCCAGTACTTC. This chain links TRBV29-1 with TRBJ2-5; TRBD2 agrees at 15 bases. This CDR3 is built from 13 residues. V dropped 6 bases and J dropped 5; count of bases not matched to a gene: 1. Per germline, CDR1 SQVTM and CDR2 ANQGSEA.

The chain joins TRBV20-1 to TRBJ1-5; a possible D gene is TRBD1 (6 bases). The CDR3 contains 16 residues. CDR1 and CDR2 from the germline V gene are DFQATT and SNEGSKA (reference sequence). V shed 0 bases and J shed 3 bases, with 15 bases lying between them. CDR3 protein: CSARDPRGRNNQPQHF. The CDR3 nucleotides read TGCAGTGCTAGAGATCCGCGGGGGCGGAACAATCAGCCCCAGCATTTT.

This rearrangement joins TRBV5-1 to TRBJ2-5, with TRBD1 matching 10 bases. Germline V gives CDR1 SGHRS, CDR2 YFSETQ. The CDR3 has 15 amino acids. V shed 5 bases and J 5 bases; nucleotides not matched to a gene: 9. CDR3 residues: CASRPTGTGVETQYF. The CDR3 DNA follows: TGCGCCAGCAGGCCAACCGGGACAGGGGTGGAGACCCAGTACTTC.

This clonotype was observed at least ten times. The chain is built from TRBV29-1 and TRBJ2-5; TRBD2 matches 10 bases. V was clipped by 4 bases and J by 5 bases; unmatched bases: 10. Per germline, CDR1 SQVTM and CDR2 ANQGSEA. The CDR3 contains 15 residues. CDR3 sequence: CSVGIGSGGPETQYF. In nucleotides, the CDR3 is TGCAGCGTTGGGATTGGTAGCGGGGGGCCGGAGACCCAGTACTTC.

This clonotype was observed a few times. The rearrangement uses TRBV5-1 and TRBJ2-5; D gene ambiguous. The CDR3 is 14 amino acids. Germline loops: CDR1 SGHRS, CDR2 YFSETQ. V lost 0 bases and J lost 5, with 11 bases in between. Here the CDR3 reads CASSLVISSETQYF. CDR3 bases: TGCGCCAGCAGCTTGGTTATTAGCTCGGAGACCCAGTACTTC.

The J gene is TRBJ1-1, the V gene TRBV5-5, with D maybe TRBD1 (5 bases). V was cut by 4 bases and J by 3 bases, with 16 bases left in between. This CDR3 is built from 15 residues. The germline CDR1 and CDR2 sequences are SGHKS and YYEKEE (reference sequence). This CDR3 is CASSRREGPYTEAFF. The CDR3 nucleotides read TGTGCCAGCAGCCGTAGAGAGGGGCCCTACACTGAAGCTTTCTTT.

J is TRBJ2-7 and V is TRBV5-4, with a weak D call TRBD1 (6 bases). CDR3 size: 15 residues. Trimming pared 5 bases from V and 1 base from J, leaving 16 bases between. CDR1 and CDR2 from the germline V gene are SGHNT and YYREEE (reference sequence). CDR3 amino acids: CASSRMQGPSYEQYF. CDR3 sequence (DNA): TGTGCCAGCAGTCGAATGCAGGGGCCGTCCTACGAGCAGTACTTC.

The CDR3 sequence is CASRPDRGRAYEQYF. CDR3 DNA sequence: TGCGCCAGCAGGCCAGACAGGGGCCGCGCCTACGAGCAGTACTTC. V usage is TRBV5-1 and J usage is TRBJ2-7; 8 nucleotides line up with TRBD1. The CDR3 spans 15 residues. Germline V gene lookup returns CDR1 SGHRS and CDR2 YFSETQ. J was trimmed by 2 bases and V by 5 bases; bases with no gene match: 9.

The rearrangement joins TRBV27 to TRBJ2-1; 12 bases are shared with TRBD2. CDR1 and CDR2 from the germline V gene are MNHEY and SMNVEV (reference sequence). This CDR3 comprises 19 residues. Trimming took 0 bases from V and 5 from J; bases not matched to a gene: 11. CDR3 protein: CASSLSFPTSGRYNNEQFF. CDR3 DNA sequence: TGTGCCAGCAGTTTATCATTCCCGACTAGCGGGAGATATAACAATGAGCAGTTCTTC.

This clonotype has a handful of counts. The V call is TRBV6-1, the J call TRBJ2-1; TRBD2 aligns across 8 bases. The CDR3 runs 15 residues. Germline trimming cut 5 bases from V and 2 bases from J; bases unmatched to any gene: 5. Germline V gene sequence: CDR1 MNHNS, CDR2 SASEGT. CDR3: CASSLSGVAYNEQFF. Here the CDR3 DNA reads TGTGCCAGCAGTCTTAGCGGGGTCGCCTACAATGAGCAGTTCTTC.

The CDR3 DNA is TGCAGCGTTGTTGGTCTTGGGGCCACTGAAGCTTTCTTT. It yields the protein CSVVGLGATEAFF. The chain employs TRBV29-1 and TRBJ1-1, with a possible D match to TRBD1 (5 bases). The CDR3 contains 13 residues. V was pared by 4 bases and J by 4 bases, with 13 bases between. Germline V CDR1 and CDR2: SQVTM, ANQGSEA.

In its sample, this clonotype was seen a few times. J is TRBJ2-5 and V is TRBV7-2; D may be TRBD1 (6 bases). Germline V CDR1 and CDR2: SGHTA, FQGNSA. The V gene lost 2 bases and the J gene lost 7 bases, with 14 bases spanning the gap. CDR3 length: 14 amino acids. The CDR3 sequence is CASSLNREEMTQYF. CDR3 nucleotide sequence: TGTGCCAGCAGCTTAAACAGGGAAGAGATGACCCAGTACTTC. Based on the CDR3 plus reference TRBV7-2 and TRBJ2-5, the full variable domain is GAGVSQSPSNKVTEKGKDVELRCDPISGHTALYWYRQSLGQGLEFLIYFQGNSAPDKSGLPSDRFSAERTGGSVSTLTIQRTQQEDSAVYLCASSLNREEMTQYFGPGTRLLVL.

This chain joins TRBV20-1 and TRBJ1-3, with D maybe TRBD1 (5 bases). The germline V gene has CDR1 DFQATT and CDR2 SNEGSKA (reference sequence). Trimming took off 1 base at V and 2 bases at J, with 15 bases between the two ends. The CDR3 contains 16 residues. The CDR3 DNA follows: TGCAGTGCTAGAGTCGTCAGGGCCGGGGCTGGAAACACCATATATTTT. This sequence encodes CSARVVRAGAGNTIYF.

The CDR3 is CASSPPGPTFYEQYF. Written as DNA, the CDR3 is TGTGCCAGCAGTCCACCAGGGCCGACCTTCTACGAGCAGTACTTC. V is TRBV6-2 or TRBV6-3 and J is TRBJ2-7; D is perhaps TRBD1 (5 bases). V was pared by 5 bases and J by 3 bases, with 17 bases between. This CDR3 comprises 15 residues. From germline, CDR1 is MNHEY and CDR2 SVGEGT.

The chain recombines TRBV5-8 with TRBJ2-1; weak D call: TRBD1 (5 bases). Germline lookup yields CDR1 SGHTS and CDR2 YDEGEE. The CDR3 is 15 residues long. Deletions cut 5 bases from V and 2 bases from J, with 14 bases between. The CDR3 here is CASRGRESPYNEQFF. CDR3 bases: TGTGCCAGCAGGGGGCGTGAGTCCCCCTACAATGAGCAGTTCTTC.

A few counts support this clonotype. The chain joins TRBV15 to TRBJ2-1, with no clear D. The CDR3 has 13 residues. V lost 1 base and J 5 bases, leaving 6 bases between the germline ends. In germline, CDR1 is LNHNV, CDR2 YYDKDF (reference sequence). Here the CDR3 DNA reads TGTGCCACCAGCAGAGGGTTCAACAATGAGCAGTTCTTC. Residues: CATSRGFNNEQFF.

This clonotype was picked up a small number of times. The V gene is TRBV7-9, the J gene TRBJ2-7, with a tentative D call TRBD1 (6 bases). Trimming stripped 4 bases from V and 3 bases from J, with 10 bases between. The CDR3 sequence is 13 residues long. Germline lookup yields CDR1 SEHNR and CDR2 FQNEAQ (reference sequence). CDR3 nucleotides: TGTGCCAGCAGCTCCCCACAGGGCTACGAGCAGTACTTC. Translated, it gives CASSSPQGYEQYF.

This chain joins TRBV20-1 and TRBJ2-3, with 10 positions matching TRBD2. In germline, CDR1 is DFQATT, CDR2 SNEGSKA (reference sequence). This CDR3 has 15 residues. Unmatched junction bases numbered 4, after V lost 1 base and J lost 3 bases. The DNA of the CDR3 is TGCAGTGCTAGAGTGCCTAGCGGGAGAACAGATACGCAGTATTTT. Translation: CSARVPSGRTDTQYF.

This clonotype occurred many times. The chain has TRBV7-2 and TRBJ2-7, with TRBD1 matching over 7 bases. The CDR3 contains 13 residues. Germline V gene sequence: CDR1 SGHTA, CDR2 FQGNSA. The V segment lost 4 bases and the J segment 3 bases; nucleotides outside the gene matches: 3. The CDR3 reads CASSSRDSYEQYF. The CDR3, as DNA: TGTGCCAGCAGCTCACGGGACAGCTACGAGCAGTACTTC.

In its sample, this clonotype was seen a few times. The V gene is TRBV5-1, the J gene TRBJ2-3; 8 nucleotides align to TRBD1. The V and J ends lost 0 bases and 7 bases, in that order; junction bases with no gene match: 4. CDR3 length: 14 residues. The germline CDR1 and CDR2 sequences are SGHRS and YFSETQ. CDR3: CASSLDQGAHTQYF. CDR3 in DNA: TGCGCCAGCAGCTTGGACCAGGGGGCACATACGCAGTATTTT.

The CDR3 sequence: CASRNSVGYTF. The CDR3 DNA sequence: TGCGCCAGCAGGAACTCCGTGGGCTACACCTTC. The J gene is TRBJ1-2, the V gene TRBV5-1; unclear D gene. This CDR3 is built from 11 residues. V lost 5 bases to trimming and J lost 8 bases, with 10 bases between them. Germline V gives CDR1 SGHRS, CDR2 YFSETQ.

This chain uses TRBV12-3 or TRBV12-4 with TRBJ1-5; TRBD1 is a possible D gene (6 bases). The CDR3 loop spans 15 amino acids. V was shortened by 1 base and J by 5 bases, with 12 bases between the two germline ends. CDR3 sequence: CASSLGGQSYQPQHF. The CDR3 nucleotides are TGTGCCAGCAGTTTAGGGGGACAAAGCTATCAGCCCCAGCATTTT.

J is TRBJ2-4 and V is TRBV6-1; D is tentatively TRBD1 or TRBD2 (5 bases each). This CDR3 region has 13 residues. From germline, CDR1 is MNHNS and CDR2 SASEGT. V was pared by 5 bases and J by 6 bases, with 11 bases between. CDR3 sequence: CASSTPGTNIQYF. In nucleotides, the CDR3 is TGTGCCAGCAGTACACCCGGGACAAACATTCAGTACTTC.